This entry lists 10 T cell receptor beta chains sequenced from one sample in a study of blood T cell repertoires in COVID-19. TCRdb keeps only in-frame clones here, not all; method: immunoSEQ multiplex PCR. The sample includes about 68,000 clones, more than 75% of them seen just once. The sequencing input was peripheral blood. Source of these receptors: a human donor in a cohort sampled during active COVID-19.

The rearrangement links TRBV19 to TRBJ2-7, with D hard to call. CDR3 length equals 11 residues. CDR1 and CDR2 from the germline V gene are LNHDA and SQIVND (reference sequence). Trimming removed 6 bases at V and 4 bases at J, with 7 bases between. Here the CDR3 DNA reads TGTGCCAGTAGCAGCGCTTACGAGCAGTACTTC. It specifies CASSSAYEQYF.

The chain recombines TRBV3-1 (or the pseudogene TRBV3-2) with TRBJ2-7, with 7 bases fitting TRBD1. Germline V lookup: CDR1 LGHDT, CDR2 YNNKEL (reference sequence). The CDR3 is 15 amino acids. The V segment lost 4 bases and the J segment 2 bases; nucleotides outside the gene matches: 8. The CDR3 sequence: CASSLRQGSPYEQYF. CDR3 in DNA: TGTGCCAGCAGCCTAAGACAGGGCAGCCCCTACGAGCAGTACTTC.

The chain employs TRBV30 and TRBJ1-2; D might be TRBD1 (6 bases). The CDR3 runs 14 residues. V was pared by 3 bases and J by 5 bases, with 16 bases between. From germline, CDR1 is GTSNPN and CDR2 SVGIG (reference sequence). CDR3 residues: CAWSPGVGGYGYTF. CDR3 DNA sequence: TGTGCCTGGAGCCCAGGGGTGGGGGGGTATGGCTACACCTTC.

The table lists this clone with a count of one. The V call is TRBV7-2, the J call TRBJ1-1; no definite D call. This CDR3 is 14 amino acids long. Germline V gene sequence: CDR1 SGHTA, CDR2 FQGNSA. Trimming pared 1 base from V and 3 bases from J, leaving 9 bases between. The CDR3 region has the DNA TGTGCCAGCAGCTTAGTGGTGTCGGACACTGAAGCTTTCTTT. This encodes CASSLVVSDTEAFF.

The chain employs TRBV6-2 or TRBV6-3 and TRBJ2-7; no clear D. CDR1 MNHEY and CDR2 SVGEGT come from the germline V gene. This CDR3 is built from 13 residues. The V and J ends lost 2 bases and 0 bases respectively, with 5 bases between them. CDR3 nucleotides: TGTGCCAGCAGTTACGACACCTCCTACGAGCAGTACGTC. Translating gives CASSYDTSYEQYV.

Only a few counts were recorded for this clone. This sequence joins TRBV4-1 and TRBJ2-7; no definite D call. V gave up 0 bases and J gave up 1 base, with 10 bases separating them. The germline CDR1 and CDR2 sequences are MGHRA and YSYEKL. The CDR3 spans 15 residues. The CDR3, as DNA: TGCGCCAGCAGCCAAGATAGCCGGATTTCCTACGAGCAGTACTTC. Amino acids: CASSQDSRISYEQYF.

The chain carries TRBV11-3 and TRBJ1-3; 7 nucleotides align to TRBD1. The ends lost 4 bases at V and 4 bases at J; junction bases unmatched: 7. This CDR3 is built from 15 residues. Germline CDR1 SGHNT, CDR2 YENEEA. CDR3 in amino acids: CASSSRDSTGNTIYF. The DNA for the CDR3 is TGTGCCAGCAGCTCCCGGGACAGTACCGGAAACACCATATATTTT. The full variable domain, with the rest looked up from reference TRBV11-3 and TRBJ1-3, is EAGVVQSPRYKIIEKKQPVAFWCNPISGHNTLYWYLQNLGQGPELLIRYENEEAVDDSQLPKDRFSAERLKGVDSTLKIQPAELGDSAVYLCASSSRDSTGNTIYFGEGSWLTVV.

This clone was seen at least ten times. The chain recombines TRBV7-9 with TRBJ2-7; TRBD1 matches 7 bases. V shed 1 base, J shed 6 bases, and the junction held 6 bases outside the gene matches. There are 14 residues in the CDR3. The germline gives CDR1 SEHNR, CDR2 FQNEAQ (reference sequence). Here the CDR3 reads CASSLVGTVLEQYF. DNA of the CDR3: TGTGCCAGCAGCTTAGTCGGGACAGTCCTCGAGCAGTACTTC.

This clone was counted between two and nine times. This chain links TRBV19 with TRBJ1-1, with D hard to call. CDR1 and CDR2 from the germline V gene are LNHDA and SQIVND (reference sequence). This CDR3 has 19 amino acids. Between the trimmed V and J ends, which lost 1 base and 4 bases, there was a span of 25 bases. CDR3 protein: CASSIAFRAPIGVSTEAFF. CDR3 nucleotides: TGTGCCAGTAGTATAGCCTTTCGGGCGCCGATCGGGGTGAGCACTGAAGCTTTCTTT. Full variable domain (rest looked up from reference TRBV19 and TRBJ1-1): DGGITQSPKYLFRKEGQNVTLSCEQNLNHDAMYWYRQDPGQGLRLIYYSQIVNDFQKGDIAEGYSVSREKKESFPLTVTSAQKNPTAFYLCASSIAFRAPIGVSTEAFFGQGTRLTVV.

This chain uses TRBV5-5 with TRBJ1-3; D is unresolved. Germline-derived CDR1 and CDR2 are SGHKS and YYEKEE (reference sequence). The CDR3 runs to 15 residues. Trimming stripped 0 bases from V and 0 bases from J, with 7 bases between. The CDR3 DNA reads TGTGCCAGCAGCTTGGATAGATTCTCTGGAAACACCATATATTTT. Its protein product is CASSLDRFSGNTIYF.